One and the same sample provided the 14 T cell receptor beta chains below, sequenced in a study of immune characterization of retroperitoneal liposarcoma. TCRdb itself ran the PCR reads through MiXCR, one entry per CDR3 protein. The data show 8,500 to 13,000 distinct CDR3 sequences, around 28% seen once. The specimen was tumor tissue. All receptors come from a male donor with retroperitoneal liposarcoma.

Many counts were recorded for this clonotype. The V call is TRBV25-1, the J call TRBJ2-1, with D tentatively TRBD1 (5 bases). The J call may be in error: the DNA end matches TRBJ2-5 better. Germline V lookup: CDR1 MGHDK, CDR2 SYGVNS. The CDR3 loop spans 14 amino acids. The CDR3 region has the DNA TGTGCCAGCAGTGATCCCAGGGTGCAAGAGACCCAGTACTTC. Protein product: CASSDPRVQETQYF.

The chain is built from TRBV6-1 and TRBJ2-1; 7 nucleotides match TRBD2. The junction had 4 bases not matched to a gene; V was cut back by 6 bases and J by 2 bases. This CDR3 is 14 amino acids long. CDR1 is MNHNS, CDR2 SASEGT, per germline. The CDR3 bases are TGTGCCAGCAGCCAGAGCGGGGCCTACAATGAGCAGTTCTTC. It yields the protein CASSQSGAYNEQFF.

This clonotype was picked up many times. The rearrangement uses TRBV7-3 and TRBJ2-1; 8 bases map to TRBD1. The germline V gene encodes CDR1 SGHTA and CDR2 FQGTGA. Trimming removed 5 bases from V and 10 bases from J; junction bases left unmatched: 7. This CDR3 has 13 residues. CDR3 residues: CASSIGQGYEQFF. The DNA of the CDR3 is TGTGCCAGCAGCATTGGACAGGGCTACGAGCAGTTCTTC.

V and J are TRBV10-1 and TRBJ2-1; 8 bases match TRBD1. Germline V lookup: CDR1 WNHNN, CDR2 SYGVQD (reference sequence). This CDR3 has 13 residues. Losses at the gene ends were 4 bases for V and 5 bases for J; bases not matched to a gene: 1. The CDR3 DNA sequence: TGCGCCAGCAGTGGGACAGGGAACAATGAGCAGTTCTTC. The encoded protein is CASSGTGNNEQFF.

Regarding this clonotype: The CDR3 does not end in the conserved phenylalanine or tryptophan, so this is likely a read error. The limits of the CDR3 on the DNA are not certain, so only TCRdb's listed CDR3 is given. The rearrangement links TRBV7-2 to TRBJ2-5; TRBD1 is the table's D call and was not checked against the DNA. The CDR3 comprises 13 residues, both ends counted. Germline CDR1 SGHTA, CDR2 FQGNSA. The CDR3 region is CASSRDGHYEQCS.

The chain employs TRBV4-1 and TRBJ1-1; D gene uncertain. V lost 5 bases to trimming and J lost 10 bases, with 14 bases between them. Germline V CDR1 and CDR2: MGHRA, YSYEKL. CDR3 length: 12 residues. The DNA for the CDR3 is TGCGCCAGCAGCTCCATATTCGCGGGAGCTTTCTTT. Residues: CASSSIFAGAFF.

The V and J genes are TRBV28 and TRBJ2-1; 11 nucleotides align to TRBD2. J gave up 7 bases and V 2 bases, and 4 bases lay outside the gene matches. From germline, CDR1 is MDHEN and CDR2 SYDVKM. CDR3 length: 15 residues. The CDR3 nucleotides are TGTGCCAGCAGTTTAACTAGCGGGAGTAGGAATGAGCAGTTCTTC. Protein product: CASSLTSGSRNEQFF.

The J gene is TRBJ2-4, the V gene TRBV7-3; D perhaps matches TRBD2 (5 bases). The J call is in doubt because the DNA end fits TRBJ2-7 better. Germline loops: CDR1 SGHTA, CDR2 FQGTGA. The CDR3 runs 15 residues. The CDR3 DNA sequence: TGTGCCAGCAGCCCCCTTGGAGGAAAGCTGTACGAGCAGTACTTC. Its translation: CASSPLGGKLYEQYF.

This clonotype has more than one count but fewer than ten. V gene TRBV11-2 combines with J gene TRBJ1-4, with TRBD1 matching over 10 bases. Germline trimming cut 5 bases from V and 3 bases from J; bases unmatched to any gene: 6. There are 16 residues in the CDR3. From germline, CDR1 is SGHAT and CDR2 FQNNGV. The CDR3 DNA is TGTGCCAGCAGCCACCGGGACAGGGGTGCTAATGAAAAACTGTTTTTT. It is translated as CASSHRDRGANEKLFF.

In its sample, this clonotype was seen many times. The rearrangement links TRBV6-1 to TRBJ2-1, with D maybe TRBD2 (5 bases). The CDR3 has 13 residues. From germline, CDR1 is MNHNS and CDR2 SASEGT. V was clipped by 6 bases and J by 13 bases, with 19 bases between them. CDR3 in amino acids: CASRMGAKNIQFF. The CDR3 DNA is TGTGCCAGCAGGATGGGAGCCAAAAACATTCAGTTCTTC.

This chain links TRBV12-3 or TRBV12-4 with TRBJ1-4, with 10 bases identical to TRBD1. This CDR3 is 16 amino acids long. The V and J ends lost 0 bases and 4 bases, in that order; junction bases with no gene match: 2. CDR3 loop: CASSLAGDRGNEKLFF. The DNA of the CDR3 is TGTGCCAGCAGTTTAGCCGGGGACAGGGGTAATGAAAAACTGTTTTTT.

The chain recombines TRBV11-2 with TRBJ2-5; no reliable D call. Per the germline V gene, CDR1 is SGHAT and CDR2 is FQNNGV. The CDR3 contains 14 residues. Between the trimmed V and J ends, which lost 4 bases and 11 bases, there was a span of 20 bases. The CDR3 sequence is CASSSLISYNEQYF. CDR3 sequence (DNA): TGTGCCAGCAGCTCCCTAATATCCTACAATGAGCAGTACTTC.

The chain carries TRBV6-1 and TRBJ2-5; 15 bases fit TRBD2. Trimming cost V 5 bases and J 6 bases; bases outside gene matches: 10. This CDR3 region has 17 residues. The germline CDR1 and CDR2 sequences are MNHNS and SASEGT. CDR3 sequence reads: CASSSPGLAGGKKTQYF. The CDR3 DNA follows: TGTGCCAGCAGTTCCCCAGGACTAGCGGGAGGGAAAAAGACCCAGTACTTC.

The chain couples TRBV7-2 to TRBJ1-2; the match to TRBD1 covers 9 bases. J lost 6 bases, V lost 4 bases, and 3 bases had no gene match. In germline, CDR1 is SGHTA, CDR2 FQGNSA. The CDR3 consists of 13 residues. The CDR3: CASSSRQGDGYTF. Written as DNA, the CDR3 is TGTGCCAGCAGCTCCCGACAGGGGGATGGCTACACCTTC.